This T cell receptor beta chain was recorded in a study of T cell repertoires in cytomegalovirus infection. Overall study findings and caveats: Summed frequency of public TCR beta families distinguished CMV carriers with the relevant HLA.

TCRdb reprocessed the reads with MiXCR, giving one entry per CDR3 protein. The table shows approximately 400,000 distinct CDR3 sequences, with approximately 33% occurring only once. This CDR3 spans 15 amino acids. The junction had 5 bases not matched to a gene; V was cut back by 2 bases and J by 3 bases. Germline V lookup: CDR1 WNHNN, CDR2 SYGVQD (reference sequence). This clonotype was seen more than once but under ten times. The antigen is not known. The clonotype originates from a human donor in good health (CMV status not recorded). Some clones in this sample may be carry-over from other donors' samples. The chain carries TRBV10-1 and TRBJ2-5; 8 bases align to TRBD2. Specimen: PBMCs. In nucleotides, the CDR3 is TGCGCCAGCAGTGAGAGCGGGAGTCTAGAAGAGACCCAGTACTTC. This encodes CASSESGSLEETQYF.